This T cell receptor (beta chain) was observed in a study of CD8+CD57+ T cells in acquired aplastic anemia. This clonotype was detected only once. Antigen specificity is unknown. The template for TCR beta VDJ and CDR3 sequence profiling was genomic DNA. One entry per CDR3 protein results from TCRdb running MiXCR on the reads. The sample shows hundreds of thousands of distinct CDR3 sequences, 60% to 80% of them seen only once. The CDR3 loop spans 15 amino acids. V shed 6 bases, J shed 5 bases, and the junction held 10 bases outside the gene matches. Germline V gene sequence: CDR1 MNHEY, CDR2 SVGEGT. Regarding the study as a whole: Overlapping CD8+ CDR3 repertoires of patients and controls contained under 35 shared sequences.

The sequencing sample was made of sorted CD4+, CD8+, or CD8+CD57+ T cells (not recorded which) from PBMCs. The TCR originated in a human donor in good health, serving as a control. This sequence joins TRBV6-2 or TRBV6-3 and TRBJ1-2, with 9 bases fitting TRBD1. CDR3 DNA sequence: TGTGCCAGCAGCACCGCGGACAGGGGTAGTTATGGCTACACCTTC. Translation: CASSTADRGSYGYTF.